A single sample gave rise to the 2 T cell receptor beta chains below, sequenced in a study of blood T cells in healthy people across ages. The authors ran a second PCR of about 7 to 11 cycles using a sample-barcoded 5' primer and a J-beta primer mix. A single record per CDR3 protein comes from TCRdb applying MiXCR to the 5' RACE reads. Among around 940,000 distinct CDR3 sequences listed, 51% were seen once. The sequenced sample consisted of blood. The receptors here all came from a woman aged 55-69 years in good health.

The V and J genes are TRBV10-3 and TRBJ1-2; possible D gene TRBD1, 5 bases. CDR3 size: 18 residues. The V gene's germline CDR1 is ENHRY and CDR2 SYGVKD. V was pared by 2 bases and J by 0 bases, with 19 bases between. The CDR3 region is CAISEDSSGITTNYGYTF. The DNA of the CDR3 is TGTGCCATCAGTGAGGACAGCAGTGGAATTACTACTAACTATGGCTACACCTTC.

This clonotype turned up a few times. The V gene is TRBV5-1, the J gene TRBJ2-7; TRBD2 aligns across 13 bases. Germline lookup yields CDR1 SGHRS and CDR2 YFSETQ. The length of the CDR3 is 18 residues. The V and J ends lost 2 bases and 0 bases, in that order; junction bases with no gene match: 8. This CDR3 reads CASSFPGTSGESSYEQYF. The CDR3 coding sequence is TGCGCCAGCAGCTTCCCCGGGACTAGCGGGGAGAGCTCCTACGAGCAGTACTTC.